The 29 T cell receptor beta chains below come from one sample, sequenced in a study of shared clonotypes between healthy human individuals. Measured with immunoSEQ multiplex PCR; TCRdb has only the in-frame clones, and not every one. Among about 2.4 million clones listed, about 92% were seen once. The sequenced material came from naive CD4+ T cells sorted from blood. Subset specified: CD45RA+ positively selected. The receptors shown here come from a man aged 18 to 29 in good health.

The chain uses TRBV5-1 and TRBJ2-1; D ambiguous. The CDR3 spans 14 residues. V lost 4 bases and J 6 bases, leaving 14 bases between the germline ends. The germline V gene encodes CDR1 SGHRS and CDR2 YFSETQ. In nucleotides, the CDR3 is TGCGCCAGCAGCGCGGACCCCGGTGGCAATGAGCAGTTCTTC. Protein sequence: CASSADPGGNEQFF.

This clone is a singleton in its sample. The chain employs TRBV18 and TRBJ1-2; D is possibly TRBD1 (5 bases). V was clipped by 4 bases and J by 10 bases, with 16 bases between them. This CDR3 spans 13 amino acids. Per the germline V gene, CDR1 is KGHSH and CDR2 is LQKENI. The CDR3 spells CASSQGSGDDYTF. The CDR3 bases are TGTGCCAGCTCACAAGGCTCGGGGGATGACTACACCTTC.

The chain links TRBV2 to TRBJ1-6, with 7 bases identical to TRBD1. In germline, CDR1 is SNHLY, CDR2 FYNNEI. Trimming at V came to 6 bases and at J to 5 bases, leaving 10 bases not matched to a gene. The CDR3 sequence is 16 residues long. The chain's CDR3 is CASRRSAGGNNSPLHF. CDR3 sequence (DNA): TGTGCCAGCAGAAGGTCGGCAGGGGGTAATAATTCACCCCTCCACTTT. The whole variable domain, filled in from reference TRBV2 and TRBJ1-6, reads EPEVTQTPSHQVTQMGQEVILRCVPISNHLYFYWYRQILGQKVEFLVSFYNNEISEKSEIFDDQFSVERPDGSNFTLKIRSTKLEDSAMYFCASRRSAGGNNSPLHFGNGTRLTVT.

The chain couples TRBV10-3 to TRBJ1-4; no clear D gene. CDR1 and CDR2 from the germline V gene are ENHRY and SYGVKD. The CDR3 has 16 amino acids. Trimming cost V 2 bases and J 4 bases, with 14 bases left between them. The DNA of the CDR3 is TGTGCCATCAGTGAGAGACCTCCCGTGGGTAATGAAAAACTGTTTTTT. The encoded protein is CAISERPPVGNEKLFF.

This chain's CDR3 is CASSLVGESNYGYTF. For the CDR3, the DNA is TGTGCCAGCAGCTTGGTTGGGGAATCCAACTATGGCTACACCTTC. This sequence joins TRBV5-4 and TRBJ1-2; D uncertain. CDR1 is SGHNT, CDR2 YYREEE, per germline (reference sequence). V lost 0 bases to trimming and J lost 2 bases, with 11 bases between them. The CDR3 contains 15 residues.

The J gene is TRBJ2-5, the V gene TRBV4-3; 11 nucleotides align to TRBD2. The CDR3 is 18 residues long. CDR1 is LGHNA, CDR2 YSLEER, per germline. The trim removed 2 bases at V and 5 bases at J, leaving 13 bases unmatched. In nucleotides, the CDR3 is TGCGCCAGCAGCCAACACCCAATATTAGCGGGAGGGGGGGAGACCCAGTACTTC. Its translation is CASSQHPILAGGGETQYF.

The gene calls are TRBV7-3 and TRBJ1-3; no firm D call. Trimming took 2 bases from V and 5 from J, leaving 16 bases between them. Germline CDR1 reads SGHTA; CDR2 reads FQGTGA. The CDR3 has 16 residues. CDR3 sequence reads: CASSLFVSVRRNTIYF. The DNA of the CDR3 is TGTGCCAGCAGCTTATTCGTTAGTGTGAGGAGAAACACCATATATTTT.

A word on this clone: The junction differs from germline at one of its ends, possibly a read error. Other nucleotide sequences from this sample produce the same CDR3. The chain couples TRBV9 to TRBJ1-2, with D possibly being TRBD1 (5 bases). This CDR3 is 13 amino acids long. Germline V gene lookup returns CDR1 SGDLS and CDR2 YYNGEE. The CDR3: CASSVRVDYGYTF. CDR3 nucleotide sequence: TGTGCCAGCAGCGTCAGGGTAGACTACGGCTACACCTTC.

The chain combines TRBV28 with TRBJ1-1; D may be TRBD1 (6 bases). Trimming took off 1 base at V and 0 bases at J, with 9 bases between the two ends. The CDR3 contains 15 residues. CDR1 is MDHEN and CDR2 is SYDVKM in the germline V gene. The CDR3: CASSLYPGVNTEAFF. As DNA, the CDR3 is TGTGCCAGCAGTTTATACCCAGGGGTGAACACTGAAGCTTTCTTT.

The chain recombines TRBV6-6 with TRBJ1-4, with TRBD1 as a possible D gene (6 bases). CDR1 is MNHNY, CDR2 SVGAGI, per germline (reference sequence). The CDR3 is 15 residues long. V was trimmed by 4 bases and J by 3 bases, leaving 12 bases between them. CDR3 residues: CASSSGASPNEKLFF. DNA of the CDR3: TGTGCCAGCAGTTCAGGGGCGAGTCCTAATGAAAAACTGTTTTTT.

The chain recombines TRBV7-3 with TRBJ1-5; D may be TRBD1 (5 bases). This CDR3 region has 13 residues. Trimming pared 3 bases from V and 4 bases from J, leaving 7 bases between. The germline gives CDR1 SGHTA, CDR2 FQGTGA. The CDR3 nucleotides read TGTGCCAGCAGCTTTGGACATAATCAGCCCCAGCATTTT. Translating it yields CASSFGHNQPQHF.

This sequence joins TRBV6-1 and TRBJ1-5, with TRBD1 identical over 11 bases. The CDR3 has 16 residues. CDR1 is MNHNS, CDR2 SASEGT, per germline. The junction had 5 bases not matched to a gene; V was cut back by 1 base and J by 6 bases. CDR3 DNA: TGTGCCAGCAGTGAAGTGGACAGGGGGCGCGCTCAGCCCCAGCATTTT. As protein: CASSEVDRGRAQPQHF.

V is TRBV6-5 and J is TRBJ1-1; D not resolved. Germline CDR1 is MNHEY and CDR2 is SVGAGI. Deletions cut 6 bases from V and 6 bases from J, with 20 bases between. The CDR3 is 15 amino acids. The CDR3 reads CASSPRAGRGSEAFF. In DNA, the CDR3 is TGTGCCAGCAGCCCAAGGGCAGGTCGAGGGTCTGAAGCTTTCTTT.

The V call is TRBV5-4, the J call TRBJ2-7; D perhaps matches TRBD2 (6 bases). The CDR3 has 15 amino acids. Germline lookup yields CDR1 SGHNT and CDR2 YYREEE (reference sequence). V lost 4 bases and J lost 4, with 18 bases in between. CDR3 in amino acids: CASSLGAGLEYEQYF. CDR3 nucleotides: TGTGCCAGCAGCCTCGGGGCGGGGTTAGAGTACGAGCAGTACTTC.

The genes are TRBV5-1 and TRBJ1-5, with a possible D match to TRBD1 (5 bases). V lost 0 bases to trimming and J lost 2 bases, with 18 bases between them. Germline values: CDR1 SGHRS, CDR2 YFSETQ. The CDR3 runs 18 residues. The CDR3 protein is CASSLGQGGPLGNQPQHF. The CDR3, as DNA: TGCGCCAGCAGCTTGGGGCAGGGAGGCCCCTTGGGCAATCAGCCCCAGCATTTT.

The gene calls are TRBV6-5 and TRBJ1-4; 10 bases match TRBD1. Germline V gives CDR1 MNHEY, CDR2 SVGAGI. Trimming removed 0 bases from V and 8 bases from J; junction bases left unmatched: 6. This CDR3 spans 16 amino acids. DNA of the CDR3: TGTGCCAGCAGTTACTCGAGAGGGACAGGGGTGGAAAAACTGTTTTTT. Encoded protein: CASSYSRGTGVEKLFF.

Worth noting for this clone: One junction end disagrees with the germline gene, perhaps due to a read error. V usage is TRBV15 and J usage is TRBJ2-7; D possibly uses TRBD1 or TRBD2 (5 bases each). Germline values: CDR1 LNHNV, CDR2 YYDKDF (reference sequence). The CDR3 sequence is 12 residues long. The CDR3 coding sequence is TGTGCCTCCAGCAGGGAGTTAGGCGAGCAGTACTTC. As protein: CASSRELGEQYF.

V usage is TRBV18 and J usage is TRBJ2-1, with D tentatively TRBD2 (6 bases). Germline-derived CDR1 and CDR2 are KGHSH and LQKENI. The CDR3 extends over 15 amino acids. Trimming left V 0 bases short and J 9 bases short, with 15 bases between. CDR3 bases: TGTGCCAGCTCACCACCCGGAGGGGCGCGGGGTGAGCAGTTCTTC. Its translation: CASSPPGGARGEQFF.

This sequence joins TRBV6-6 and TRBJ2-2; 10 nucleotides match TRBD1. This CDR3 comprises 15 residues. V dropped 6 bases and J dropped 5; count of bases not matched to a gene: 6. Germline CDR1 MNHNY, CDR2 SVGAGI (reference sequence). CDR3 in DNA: TGTGCCAGCAGCCCTTGGACAGGGGGGACCGGGGAGCTGTTTTTT. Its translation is CASSPWTGGTGELFF.

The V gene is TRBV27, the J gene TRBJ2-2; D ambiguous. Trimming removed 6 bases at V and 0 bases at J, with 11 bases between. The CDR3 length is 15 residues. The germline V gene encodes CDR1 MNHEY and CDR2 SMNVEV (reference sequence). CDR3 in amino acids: CASRYTLPNTGELFF. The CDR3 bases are TGTGCCAGCAGATATACCCTACCGAACACCGGGGAGCTGTTTTTT.

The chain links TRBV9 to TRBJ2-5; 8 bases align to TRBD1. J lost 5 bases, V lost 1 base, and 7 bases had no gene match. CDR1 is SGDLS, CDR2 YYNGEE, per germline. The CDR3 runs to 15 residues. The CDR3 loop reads CASSVFSGGGETQYF. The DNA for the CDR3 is TGTGCCAGCAGCGTATTTTCAGGGGGCGGGGAGACCCAGTACTTC. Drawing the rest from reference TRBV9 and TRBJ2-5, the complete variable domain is DSGVTQTPKHLITATGQRVTLRCSPRSGDLSVYWYQQSLDQGLQFLIQYYNGEERAKGNILERFSAQQFPDLHSELNLSSLELGDSALYFCASSVFSGGGETQYFGPGTRLLVL.

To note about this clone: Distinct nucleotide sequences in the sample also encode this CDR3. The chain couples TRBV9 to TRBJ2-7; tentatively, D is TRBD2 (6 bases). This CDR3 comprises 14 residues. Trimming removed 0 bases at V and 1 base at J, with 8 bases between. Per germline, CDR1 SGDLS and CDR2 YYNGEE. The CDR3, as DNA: TGTGCCAGCAGCGTAGGAAGCGGGTCCTACGAGCAGTACTTC. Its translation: CASSVGSGSYEQYF.

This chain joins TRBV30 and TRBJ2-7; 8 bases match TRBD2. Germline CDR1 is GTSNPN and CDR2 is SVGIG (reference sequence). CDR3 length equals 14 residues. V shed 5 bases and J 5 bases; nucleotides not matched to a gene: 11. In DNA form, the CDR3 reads TGTGCCTGGGGGCTCCGGGCGGGAGGTCACGAGCAGTACTTC. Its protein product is CAWGLRAGGHEQYF.

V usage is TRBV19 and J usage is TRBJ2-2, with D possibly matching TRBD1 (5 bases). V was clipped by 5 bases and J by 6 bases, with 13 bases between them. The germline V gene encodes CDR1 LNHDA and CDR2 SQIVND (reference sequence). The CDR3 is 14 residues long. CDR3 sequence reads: CASSVQGAPGELFF. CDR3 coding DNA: TGTGCCAGTAGTGTTCAAGGGGCCCCCGGGGAGCTGTTTTTT.

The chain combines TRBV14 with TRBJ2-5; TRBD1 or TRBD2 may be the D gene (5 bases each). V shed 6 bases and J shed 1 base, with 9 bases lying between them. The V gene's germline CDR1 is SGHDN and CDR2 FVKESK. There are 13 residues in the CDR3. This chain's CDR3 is CASRGPLQETQYF. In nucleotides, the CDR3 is TGTGCCAGCAGGGGACCGCTCCAAGAGACCCAGTACTTC.

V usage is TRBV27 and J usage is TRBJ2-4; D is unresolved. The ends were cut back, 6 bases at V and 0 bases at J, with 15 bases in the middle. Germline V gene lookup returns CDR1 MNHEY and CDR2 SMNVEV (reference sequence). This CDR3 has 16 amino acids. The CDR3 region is CASRHFTEGAKNIQYF. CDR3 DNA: TGTGCCAGCAGACATTTCACGGAAGGAGCCAAAAACATTCAGTACTTC.

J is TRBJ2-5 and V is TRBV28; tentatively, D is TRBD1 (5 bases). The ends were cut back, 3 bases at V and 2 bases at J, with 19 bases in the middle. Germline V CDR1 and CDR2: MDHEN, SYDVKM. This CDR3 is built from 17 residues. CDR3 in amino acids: CASSFWHGAAAQETQYF. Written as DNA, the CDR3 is TGTGCCAGCAGTTTCTGGCATGGGGCAGCCGCTCAAGAGACCCAGTACTTC. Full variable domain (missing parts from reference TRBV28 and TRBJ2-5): DVKVTQSSRYLVKRTGEKVFLECVQDMDHENMFWYRQDPGLGLRLIYFSYDVKMKEKGDIPEGYSVSREKKERFSLILESASTNQTSMYLCASSFWHGAAAQETQYFGPGTRLLVL.

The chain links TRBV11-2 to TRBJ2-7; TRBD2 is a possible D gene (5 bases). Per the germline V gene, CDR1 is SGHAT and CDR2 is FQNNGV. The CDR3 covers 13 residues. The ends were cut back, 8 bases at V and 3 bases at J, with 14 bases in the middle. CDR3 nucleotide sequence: TGTGCCAGCGCAAAGGACGGACTCTACGAGCAGTACTTC. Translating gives CASAKDGLYEQYF.

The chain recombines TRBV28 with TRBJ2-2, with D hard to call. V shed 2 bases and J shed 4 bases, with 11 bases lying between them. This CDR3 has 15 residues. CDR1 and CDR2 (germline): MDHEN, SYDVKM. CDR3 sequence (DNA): TGTGCCAGCAGTTTAACTCAAGTTGGCACCGGGGAGCTGTTTTTT. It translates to CASSLTQVGTGELFF.